This entry concerns a single T cell receptor beta chain. Measured with immunoSEQ multiplex PCR; TCRdb has only the in-frame clones, and not every one. The sample holds 40,000 to 55,000 clones, around 83% seen once. This sample was taken from a study of T cell clones after liver transplantation. Looking at the study overall: Immunosuppression withdrawal was tried within 2 years after liver transplantation in this trial. At least one year of complete immunosuppression withdrawal without enzymes over twice normal defined tolerance.

V was pared by 0 bases and J by 0 bases, with 10 bases between. The CDR3 contains 15 residues. Germline V gene sequence: CDR1 SGHRS, CDR2 YFSETQ. V usage is TRBV5-1 and J usage is TRBJ2-7; D is unclear. This TCR came from a human patient who received a liver transplant. Among the T cells, some may be from the graft donor. The sample in question was CD4+ T cells from blood, obtained 24 months after liver transplant. Here the CDR3 DNA reads TGCGCCAGCAGCTTGGCCGGGTTTGCCTCCTACGAGCAGTACTTC. Residues: CASSLAGFASYEQYF.